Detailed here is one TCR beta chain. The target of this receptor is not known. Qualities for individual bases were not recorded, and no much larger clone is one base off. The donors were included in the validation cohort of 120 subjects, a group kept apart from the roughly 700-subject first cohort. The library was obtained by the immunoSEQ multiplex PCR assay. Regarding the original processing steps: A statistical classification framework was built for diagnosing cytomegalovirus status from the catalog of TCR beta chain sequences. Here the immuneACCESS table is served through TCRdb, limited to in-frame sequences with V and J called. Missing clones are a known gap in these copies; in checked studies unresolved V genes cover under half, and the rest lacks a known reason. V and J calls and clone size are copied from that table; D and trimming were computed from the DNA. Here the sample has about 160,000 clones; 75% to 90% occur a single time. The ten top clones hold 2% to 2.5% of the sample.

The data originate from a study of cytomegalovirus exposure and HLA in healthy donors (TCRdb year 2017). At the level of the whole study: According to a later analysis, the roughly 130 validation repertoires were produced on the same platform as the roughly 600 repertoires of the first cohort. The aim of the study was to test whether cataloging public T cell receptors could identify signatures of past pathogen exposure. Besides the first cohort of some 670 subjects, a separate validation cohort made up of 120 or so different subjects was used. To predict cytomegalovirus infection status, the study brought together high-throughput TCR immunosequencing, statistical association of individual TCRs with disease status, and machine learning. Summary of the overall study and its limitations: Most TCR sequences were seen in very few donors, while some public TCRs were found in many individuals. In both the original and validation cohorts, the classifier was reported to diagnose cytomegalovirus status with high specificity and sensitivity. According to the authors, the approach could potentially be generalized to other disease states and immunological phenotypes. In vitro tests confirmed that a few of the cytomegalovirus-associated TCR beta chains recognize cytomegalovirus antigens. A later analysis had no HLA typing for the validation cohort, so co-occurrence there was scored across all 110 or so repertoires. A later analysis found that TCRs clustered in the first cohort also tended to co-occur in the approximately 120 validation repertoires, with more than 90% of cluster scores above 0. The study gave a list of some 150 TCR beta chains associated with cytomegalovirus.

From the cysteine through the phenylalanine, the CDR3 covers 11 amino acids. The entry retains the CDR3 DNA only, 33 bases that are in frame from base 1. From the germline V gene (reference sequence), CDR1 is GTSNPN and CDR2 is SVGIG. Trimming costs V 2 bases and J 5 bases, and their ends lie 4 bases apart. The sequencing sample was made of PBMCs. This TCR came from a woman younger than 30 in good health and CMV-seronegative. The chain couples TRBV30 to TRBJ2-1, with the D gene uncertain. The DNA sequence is TGTGCCTGGAGTTTAAACAATGAGCAGTTCTTC. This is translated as CAWSLNNEQFF.